This T cell receptor beta chain was profiled in a study of neurological immune-mediated disorders. General study results and limits: Across subjects, expanded clones had no CDR3 amino acid sequences in common, pointing to private repertoires in all groups.

Using its own MiXCR run on the 5' RACE reads, TCRdb lists one record per CDR3 protein. This sample yields 95,000 to 150,000 distinct CDR3 sequences, of which more than 2.5% are seen a single time; 1% to 1.5% belongs to the top ten. This clonotype turned up a few times. Its antigen is not identified. Trimming took 9 bases from V and 7 from J; bases not matched to a gene: 3. This CDR3 contains 13 residues. Germline loops: CDR1 MNHNY, CDR2 SVGAGI (reference sequence). The chain uses TRBV6-6 and TRBJ2-1; 13 bases map to TRBD2. The sequence derives from a woman aged 30 to 39 with multiple sclerosis. The sequencing input was PBMCs. CDR3: CASRTSGSNEQFF. The CDR3 DNA reads as TGTGCCAGTAGGACTAGCGGGAGTAATGAGCAGTTCTTC.